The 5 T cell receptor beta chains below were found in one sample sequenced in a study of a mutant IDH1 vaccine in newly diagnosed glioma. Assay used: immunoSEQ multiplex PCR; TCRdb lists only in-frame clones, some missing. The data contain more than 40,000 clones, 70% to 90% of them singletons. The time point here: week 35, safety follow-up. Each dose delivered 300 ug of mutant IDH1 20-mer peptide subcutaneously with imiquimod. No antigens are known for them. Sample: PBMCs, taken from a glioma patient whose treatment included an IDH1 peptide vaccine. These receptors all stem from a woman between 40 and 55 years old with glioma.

CDR3 loop: CASSQEIGRNLGNTIYF. The CDR3 bases are TGTGCCAGCAGCCAAGAAATAGGAAGAAATCTTGGAAACACCATATATTTT. V gene TRBV14 combines with J gene TRBJ1-3; D unresolved. This CDR3 has 17 amino acids. Germline lookup yields CDR1 SGHDN and CDR2 FVKESK. Trimming left V 0 bases short and J 3 bases short, with 15 bases between.

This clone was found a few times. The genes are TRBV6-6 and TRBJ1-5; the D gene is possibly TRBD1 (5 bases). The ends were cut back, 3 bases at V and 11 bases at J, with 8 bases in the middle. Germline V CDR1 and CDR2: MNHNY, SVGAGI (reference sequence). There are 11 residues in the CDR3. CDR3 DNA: TGTGCCAGCAGTTATGGGGGGGCCCAGCATTTT. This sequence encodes CASSYGGAQHF.

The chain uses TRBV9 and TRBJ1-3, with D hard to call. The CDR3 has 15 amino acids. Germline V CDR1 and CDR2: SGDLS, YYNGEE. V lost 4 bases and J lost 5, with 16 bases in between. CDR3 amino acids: CASSPQPETRNTIYF. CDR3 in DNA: TGTGCCAGCAGCCCACAGCCCGAGACTCGAAACACCATATATTTT.

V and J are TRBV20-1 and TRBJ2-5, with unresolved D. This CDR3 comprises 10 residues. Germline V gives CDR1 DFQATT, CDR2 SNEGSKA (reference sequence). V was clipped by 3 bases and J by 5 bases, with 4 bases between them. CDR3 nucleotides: TGCAGTGCTAGGGTTGAGACCCAGTACTTC. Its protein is CSARVETQYF.

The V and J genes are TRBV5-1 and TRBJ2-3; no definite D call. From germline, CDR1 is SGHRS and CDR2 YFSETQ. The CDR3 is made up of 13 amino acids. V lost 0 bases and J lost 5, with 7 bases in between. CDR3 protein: CASSLGSQDTQYF. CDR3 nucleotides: TGCGCCAGCAGCTTGGGCAGCCAAGATACGCAGTATTTT.